This T cell receptor beta chain is drawn from a study of T cells in Graves' hyperthyroidism and ophthalmopathy (dated by TCRdb to the late 2010s). In the study overall: A discovery cohort of about 100 patients, 43 with Graves' ophthalmopathy and under 60 with stable Graves' hyperthyroidism, was used to find distinguishing TCR V-J signatures. According to the paper, TCR Vbeta CDR3 sequencing was carried out on 135 peripheral blood samples, which came from about 45 ophthalmopathy, under 85 hyperthyroidism and 17 progressor patients. After blood sampling, hyperthyroidism patients were treated with methimazole at a starting dose of 30 mg daily, and ophthalmopathy patients were treated with high-dose intravenous methylprednisolone. For training and testing, the roughly 100 patients in the discovery cohort were randomly divided in a 7:3 ratio. An independent validation cohort of around 19 hyperthyroidism patients and some 15 patients who later progressed to ophthalmopathy tested prospective prediction of ophthalmopathy. The study also compared thyroid tissue and blood T-cell repertoires from over 5 Graves' hyperthyroidism patients. Results and caveats for the whole study, not just this receptor: In validation, progression to ophthalmopathy was predicted by the model with 70.59% sensitivity and roughly 76% specificity, a median of 6.5 months before onset. Sample size was not statistically predetermined, and investigators were not blinded to group allocation. Most expanded thyroid clonotypes (frequency above 0.001) were also found in blood, which suggests that blood repertoires may mirror thyroid immune responses. A model built on a 13 V-J signature distinguished ophthalmopathy from stable hyperthyroidism, reaching approximately 89% sensitivity and about 81% specificity in cross-validation and 80%/75% in testing.

On this clonotype itself: Its antigen remains unidentified. Base qualities are not provided; no much larger clone lies one nucleotide away.

The germline V gene (reference sequence) provides CDR1 DFQATT and CDR2 SNEGSKA. V has 6 bases trimmed and J has 6 bases trimmed; junction bases matching no gene number 13. Its CDR3 holds 14 amino acids, cysteine through phenylalanine. The sequence is cut down to CDR3 DNA, 42 bases in frame from base 1. The TCR beta CDR3 regions were amplified from RNA transcripts. The first round of RT-PCR for the TCR CDR3 was performed with the HTBI primer set and the Qiagen OneStep RT-PCR kit. Libraries were constructed in a second round of multiplex PCR, after which size selection and purification were performed. Sequencing of the libraries was done on an Illumina HiSeq2000 using paired-end 100 bp reads. Turning to the authors' computational methods: SOAPnuke was used to process the raw data, throwing out any read that contained adapters or uncalled bases, had a mean Phred below 15, or lacked an exact constant-primer or identifier match. High-quality paired reads were merged using COPE v1.2.5, and each unique nucleotide sequence was defined as a clonotype. MiTCR v1.1 was used to align the clonotypes against IMGT TRBV, TRBD and TRBJ reference segments. Analysis was restricted to V-J combinations with a frequency above 0.0001, which covered about 99% of repertoires. A TCS score was defined as the ratio between F50 (clonal expansion) and ExV (chaos), using BLOSUM62-based TCRdist between CDR3 peptides within each V-J. Welch's t-statistics and random forest reduced 500 to 550 V-J features to about 12, which were used in a naive Bayes classifier (R e1071). The raw public data were reprocessed by TCRdb itself: fastp quality trimming at Q25, MiXCR clonotype calling, in-frame beta chains only. CDR3 protein duplicates are merged, each entry listing the most common genes and DNA. The V and J calls reflect TCRdb's pipeline rather than the authors' work. This sample gives 560,000 or so distinct CDR3 sequences in total; roughly 46% of them show up just once. The top ten clonotypes cover roughly 8.2% of the sample.

Graves' hyperthyroidism was defined as stable when no progression to ophthalmopathy occurred over 18 months of follow-up. Hyperthyroidism patients were newly diagnosed, with disease duration under 2 months, and aged 18 to 65 years. Any patient with an uncontrolled infection, another autoimmune disease, pregnancy or lactation was excluded. Diagnoses were established on the basis of clinical symptoms, serum thyroxine and TRAb, thyroid ultrasound, and orbital computed tomography. Total RNA was extracted using Trizol reagent, and RNA quality was assessed on an Agilent 2100 Bioanalyzer. In this chain, TRBV20-1 is recombined with TRBJ2-7; 8 of the junction bases match TRBD1. The receptor comes from a woman under 30 with Graves' hyperthyroidism. Donor details come from another sample of the same person, matched by shared clones. Sequenced input: peripheral blood or thyroid tissue (not recorded which). The bases read TGCAGTGCCACCCACACGACAGGGGAGGTCGAGCAGTACTTC. Its protein product is CSATHTTGEVEQYF.